This TCR beta chain stems from a study of T cell changes during pregnancy in multiple sclerosis (dated by TCRdb to between 2019 and 2020). With respect to the entire study: In women with multiple sclerosis, the researchers looked at how the T cell repertoire shifted as pregnancy progressed.

Worth noting for this clone: No cognate antigen has been identified for it. No base-level quality is on record; no much larger clone is a single base apart.

Libraries came from the immunoSEQ multiplex PCR assay. In TCRdb, the immuneACCESS table is reduced to in-frame sequences with V and J assigned. These tables do not hold every clone; where another copy was compared, an unresolved V gene accounts for under half, and the others remain unexplained. This sample comprises about 40,000 clones, roughly 94% of them detected only once. The ten top clones hold 1.5% to 2% of the sample. CDR1 and CDR2 are drawn from the germline V gene (reference sequence): SGHKS, YYEKEE. V is cut back by 4 bases and J by 5 bases, with 12 bases in the junction unmatched. Counted from cysteine to phenylalanine, this CDR3 has 17 amino acids. The only DNA kept is the CDR3, 51 bases in frame from the first base.

The specimen was peripheral blood, collected in the third trimester of pregnancy. In this chain, TRBV5-5 is recombined with TRBJ2-3; 11 bases in the junction line up with TRBD2. The TCR sequence derives from a female donor with multiple sclerosis, enrolled in a pregnancy study. The CDR3 in this case is CASSAVEVAGGIDTQYF. The DNA is TGTGCCAGCAGCGCCGTTGAGGTAGCGGGAGGGATAGATACGCAGTATTTT.